The 28 T cell receptor beta chains in this list originate from one sample, sequenced in a study of blood T cell repertoires in COVID-19. Measured with immunoSEQ multiplex PCR; TCRdb has only the in-frame clones, and not every one. Of about 100,000 clones listed, about nine tenths are singletons. The specimen sequenced was peripheral blood. These receptors were collected from a man in his fifties with acute or convalescent COVID-19.

Only one count was recorded for this clone. The V gene is TRBV24-1, the J gene TRBJ1-2; D is possibly TRBD1 (5 bases). The CDR3 contains 16 residues. Trimming stripped 4 bases from V and 7 bases from J, with 21 bases between. CDR1 and CDR2 from the germline V gene are KGHDR and SFDVKD. The CDR3 sequence is CATSEGDGRRQGGYTF. The CDR3 DNA follows: TGTGCCACCAGTGAAGGGGATGGGAGGCGTCAGGGTGGCTACACCTTC.

The chain employs TRBV6-5 and TRBJ1-5; TRBD1 might be the D (5 bases). V lost 5 bases and J 3 bases, leaving 14 bases between the germline ends. There are 15 residues in the CDR3. Germline values: CDR1 MNHEY, CDR2 SVGAGI. The CDR3, as DNA: TGTGCCAGCAGTCGAGCGGGGACGAACAATCAGCCCCAGCATTTT. Its protein is CASSRAGTNNQPQHF.

The chain couples TRBV6-1 to TRBJ1-2; 7 bases map to TRBD1. This CDR3 spans 15 amino acids. Germline values: CDR1 MNHNS, CDR2 SASEGT. The trim removed 2 bases at V and 2 bases at J, leaving 5 bases unmatched. CDR3 protein: CASSEYRGTNYGYTF. CDR3 nucleotides: TGTGCCAGCAGTGAATACAGGGGAACGAACTATGGCTACACCTTC.

The genes are TRBV3-1 (or the pseudogene TRBV3-2) and TRBJ2-1, with 10 bases matching TRBD2. CDR3 length: 17 amino acids. V trimming: 0 bases; J trimming: 4 bases; junction bases outside the gene matches: 6. Germline CDR1 reads LGHDT; CDR2 reads YNNKEL (reference sequence). The CDR3 reads CASSQDQRGGPYNEQFF. The CDR3 bases are TGTGCCAGCAGCCAAGATCAGCGGGGGGGGCCATACAATGAGCAGTTCTTC.

This chain joins TRBV3-1 (or the pseudogene TRBV3-2) and TRBJ2-5, with D possibly TRBD2 on 5 matching bases. V lost 1 base and J lost 6, with 18 bases in between. Germline lookup yields CDR1 LGHDT and CDR2 YNNKEL (reference sequence). The length of the CDR3 is 16 residues. CDR3 residues: CASSQVALGGAKTQYF. DNA for the CDR3: TGTGCCAGCAGCCAAGTTGCACTAGGAGGTGCAAAGACCCAGTACTTC.

The genes are TRBV6-2 or TRBV6-3 and TRBJ1-2; no firm D call. Per germline, CDR1 MNHEY and CDR2 SVGEGT. The CDR3 consists of 14 residues. The V and J ends lost 0 bases and 4 bases respectively, with 9 bases between them. The CDR3 protein is CASSYSRRTYGYTF. The CDR3 coding sequence is TGTGCCAGCAGTTACTCGAGGAGAACCTATGGCTACACCTTC.

The V gene is TRBV15, the J gene TRBJ2-2; D perhaps matches TRBD1 (5 bases). This CDR3 is 14 amino acids long. Germline V gene data show CDR1 as LNHNV and CDR2 as YYDKDF (reference sequence). Trimming cost V 8 bases and J 4 bases, with 14 bases left between them. The CDR3 DNA is TGTGCCACCCGACTCACAGGCGTCACCGGGGAGCTGTTTTTT. Translation gives CATRLTGVTGELFF.

The sample holds one count of this clone. V gene TRBV7-3 combines with J gene TRBJ2-5; D remains unclear. CDR3 size: 12 residues. Germline V gene lookup returns CDR1 SGHTA and CDR2 FQGTGA. Trimming stripped 6 bases from V and 5 bases from J, with 10 bases between. The chain's CDR3 is CASRGAGETQYF. CDR3 nucleotides: TGTGCCAGCAGAGGCGCCGGGGAGACCCAGTACTTC.

The chain combines TRBV14 with TRBJ1-2, with TRBD1 as a possible D gene (6 bases). Deletions cut 4 bases from V and 4 bases from J, with 10 bases between. This CDR3 spans 13 amino acids. CDR1 is SGHDN and CDR2 is FVKESK in the germline V gene. The CDR3 bases are TGTGCCAGCAGCCTCGGACAGCTCTATGGCTACACCTTC. Residues: CASSLGQLYGYTF. Complete variable domain (other parts from reference TRBV14 and TRBJ1-2): EAGVTQFPSHSVIEKGQTVTLRCDPISGHDNLYWYRRVMGKEIKFLLHFVKESKQDESGMPNNRFLAERTGGTYSTLKVQPAELEDSGVYFCASSLGQLYGYTFGSGTRLTVV.

J is TRBJ2-1 and V is TRBV7-9; 7 nucleotides match TRBD2. In germline, CDR1 is SEHNR, CDR2 FQNEAQ (reference sequence). The CDR3 runs 14 residues. J was trimmed by 7 bases and V by 5 bases; bases with no gene match: 8. CDR3: CASSRGGGLNEQFF. The CDR3 DNA follows: TGTGCCAGCAGCAGGGGCGGGGGATTAAATGAGCAGTTCTTC.

The chain has TRBV5-1 and TRBJ2-2, with D perhaps TRBD1 (6 bases). Germline V CDR1 and CDR2: SGHRS, YFSETQ. CDR3 size: 16 residues. Deletions cut 4 bases from V and 6 bases from J, with 19 bases between. CDR3 sequence (DNA): TGCGCCAGCAGCCAAAACAGGGAAGGGAAGGCCGGGGAGCTGTTTTTT. Translated, it gives CASSQNREGKAGELFF.

The chain recombines TRBV3-1 (or the pseudogene TRBV3-2) with TRBJ2-2, with D possibly being TRBD2 (7 bases). Germline CDR1 is LGHDT and CDR2 is YNNKEL (reference sequence). The length of the CDR3 is 16 residues. The germline V and J ends were trimmed by 3 bases and 5 bases, with 16 bases remaining between them. Here the CDR3 reads CASSQATQGGTGELFF. Written as DNA, the CDR3 is TGTGCCAGCAGCCAGGCCACACAGGGAGGGACCGGGGAGCTGTTTTTT.

This sequence joins TRBV6-5 and TRBJ2-7, with a tentative D call TRBD1 (7 bases). Trimming removed 7 bases at V and 5 bases at J, with 18 bases between. Looked up from germline, CDR1 is MNHEY and CDR2 is SVGAGI. The CDR3 loop spans 14 amino acids. CDR3 sequence (DNA): TGTGCCAGCACCAAGACAGGGAGGTTTGACGAGCAGTACTTC. Protein: CASTKTGRFDEQYF.

The CDR3 protein is CASSGGQGASVTYNEQFF. The CDR3 nucleotides are TGCGCCAGCAGCGGGGGACAGGGGGCCTCCGTTACCTACAATGAGCAGTTCTTC. This chain connects TRBV5-1 to TRBJ2-1; 12 bases align to TRBD1. The CDR3 loop spans 18 amino acids. Germline values: CDR1 SGHRS, CDR2 YFSETQ. J was trimmed by 2 bases and V by 4 bases; bases with no gene match: 10.

V is TRBV3-1 (or the pseudogene TRBV3-2) and J is TRBJ1-5; TRBD1 is a possible D gene (6 bases). This CDR3 spans 14 amino acids. The germline CDR1 and CDR2 sequences are LGHDT and YNNKEL (reference sequence). V was trimmed by 4 bases and J by 6 bases, leaving 13 bases between them. The CDR3 DNA reads TGTGCCAGCAGCCTGGGACATTTAGGTCAGCCCCAGCATTTT. Its protein product is CASSLGHLGQPQHF.

This clone was seen once. This chain links TRBV7-9 with TRBJ1-2; 8 bases line up with TRBD1. The CDR3 spans 16 residues. With V trimmed by 5 bases and J by 5 bases, 13 bases remained unmatched. Germline V gene data show CDR1 as SEHNR and CDR2 as FQNEAQ (reference sequence). CDR3 region: CASSDAGTGELYGYTF. DNA for the CDR3: TGTGCCAGCAGCGACGCCGGGACAGGTGAACTATATGGCTACACCTTC.

The chain has TRBV5-1 and TRBJ1-1; maybe TRBD1 (5 bases). The ends were cut back, 0 bases at V and 5 bases at J, with 17 bases in the middle. In germline, CDR1 is SGHRS, CDR2 YFSETQ. The CDR3 has 16 residues. The CDR3 DNA is TGCGCCAGCAGCTTGGCCACTACAGGTGTGGGTACTGAAGCTTTCTTT. This gives the protein CASSLATTGVGTEAFF.

The chain is built from TRBV29-1 and TRBJ1-1; D uncertain. Trimming took off 4 bases at V and 2 bases at J, with 8 bases between the two ends. Germline lookup yields CDR1 SQVTM and CDR2 ANQGSEA. The CDR3 has 12 residues. Here the CDR3 reads CSVGSLNTEAFF. For the CDR3, the DNA is TGCAGCGTTGGAAGCCTAAACACTGAAGCTTTCTTT.

The genes are TRBV12-5 and TRBJ1-2; TRBD1 agrees at 9 bases. The CDR3 has 12 amino acids. After removal of 5 bases from V and 8 bases from J, the junction contained 3 bases not matched to a gene. CDR1 and CDR2 from the germline V gene are LGHNT and FRNRAP. In DNA form, the CDR3 reads TGTGCTAGTGGTGCGGACAGGGGAGGCTACACCTTC. Translating it yields CASGADRGGYTF. Based on the CDR3 plus reference TRBV12-5 and TRBJ1-2, the full variable domain is DARVTQTPRHKVTEMGQEVTMRCQPILGHNTVFWYRQTMMQGLELLAYFRNRAPLDDSGMPKDRFSAEMPDATLATLKIQPSEPRDSAVYFCASGADRGGYTFGSGTRLTVV.

This clone is a singleton in its sample. The gene calls are TRBV5-1 and TRBJ2-6, with D maybe TRBD1 (5 bases). Trimming took off 0 bases at V and 3 bases at J, with 7 bases between the two ends. Germline CDR1 and CDR2: SGHRS and YFSETQ. This CDR3 spans 15 amino acids. The CDR3 nucleotides read TGCGCCAGCAGCTTGGAAGGGGTTGGGGCCAACGTCCTGACTTTC. The encoded protein is CASSLEGVGANVLTF.

The CDR3 protein is CASSKRRETQYF. The CDR3 region has the DNA TGTGCCAGCAGCAAACGTCGAGAGACCCAGTACTTC. The rearrangement joins TRBV21-1 to TRBJ2-5; the tabulated D call, TRBD2, remains unverified against the DNA. TRBV21-1 is annotated as a pseudogene. The CDR3 totals 12 residues.

The chain has TRBV28 and TRBJ1-2, with 12 bases lining up with TRBD1. Germline assignment: CDR1 MDHEN and CDR2 SYDVKM. CDR3 length: 16 amino acids. The J segment lost 8 bases and the V segment lost 6 bases, leaving 13 bases of the junction unmatched. The CDR3 is CASRPQTDGTGGGYTF. The CDR3 coding sequence is TGTGCCAGCAGGCCACAAACCGACGGGACAGGGGGCGGCTACACCTTC.

Only a few counts were recorded for this clone. This chain uses TRBV9 with TRBJ2-7; D possibly corresponds to TRBD2 (6 bases). The V gene lost 4 bases and the J gene lost 0 bases, with 8 bases spanning the gap. The germline gives CDR1 SGDLS, CDR2 YYNGEE. The CDR3 spans 13 residues. The CDR3 DNA reads TGTGCCAGCAGCCGGGACTCCTCCTACGAGCAGTACTTC. Protein product: CASSRDSSYEQYF.

The chain carries TRBV6-5 and TRBJ1-1; 7 positions match TRBD1. Per germline, CDR1 MNHEY and CDR2 SVGAGI. J gave up 5 bases and V 6 bases, and 6 bases lay outside the gene matches. The CDR3 totals 13 residues. CDR3: CASSYRGGTEAFF. The CDR3 DNA reads TGTGCCAGCAGCTACAGGGGTGGGACTGAAGCTTTCTTT.

The chain carries TRBV14 and TRBJ1-2; 8 positions match TRBD1. Germline CDR1 is SGHDN and CDR2 is FVKESK. This CDR3 comprises 15 residues. The trim removed 3 bases at V and 2 bases at J, leaving 5 bases unmatched. As DNA, the CDR3 is TGTGCCAGCAGCCATCGGGACAGGACCAACTATGGCTACACCTTC. Translation gives CASSHRDRTNYGYTF.

The gene calls are TRBV2 and TRBJ2-1, with 7 bases matching TRBD1. In germline, CDR1 is SNHLY, CDR2 FYNNEI. This CDR3 region has 14 residues. The V and J ends lost 6 bases and 3 bases, in that order; junction bases with no gene match: 5. CDR3 loop: CASRAGTDYNEQFF. The CDR3 nucleotides read TGTGCCAGCAGGGCCGGGACAGACTACAATGAGCAGTTCTTC. The variable domain in full, with the rest retrieved from reference TRBV2 and TRBJ2-1, is EPEVTQTPSHQVTQMGQEVILRCVPISNHLYFYWYRQILGQKVEFLVSFYNNEISEKSEIFDDQFSVERPDGSNFTLKIRSTKLEDSAMYFCASRAGTDYNEQFFGPGTRLTVL.

In its sample, this clone was seen once. CDR3 loop: CASSESGVRYTEAFF. CDR3 DNA sequence: TGTGCCAGCAGTGAATCAGGGGTTAGGTACACTGAAGCTTTCTTT. The chain links TRBV2 to TRBJ1-1, with a weak D call TRBD1 (6 bases). The V gene lost 2 bases and the J gene lost 3 bases, with 13 bases spanning the gap. The CDR3 extends over 15 amino acids. Germline V gives CDR1 SNHLY, CDR2 FYNNEI.

The chain couples TRBV11-2 to TRBJ1-1; 8 positions agree with TRBD1. The germline V gene has CDR1 SGHAT and CDR2 FQNNGV. V lost 0 bases to trimming and J lost 1 base; unmatched junction nucleotides: 7. The CDR3 covers 17 residues. The CDR3 DNA is TGTGCCAGCAGCTTAGATCTTAGGACAGGGAAGAACACTGAAGCTTTCTTT. This encodes CASSLDLRTGKNTEAFF.